This TCR beta chain was sequenced in a study of blood T cell repertoires in COVID-19. Study in general: Sites in the United States, Italy and Spain provided acute and convalescent COVID-19 samples. The analysed material was cDNA or gDNA that came from T cells, B-cell-depleted T cells, or PBMCs.

Original processing notes: Reference gene primers were amplified, and this amplification served to estimate nucleated cell counts. Produced via immunoSEQ multiplex PCR; TCRdb's table is partial and in-frame only. Clone size and V and J calls were adopted from that table, with D and trimming inferred from the DNA. The data hold about 270,000 clones, with 89% observed a single time. Germline V CDR1 and CDR2: MNHNY, SVGAGI (reference sequence). The length of the CDR3 is 13 residues. V was clipped by 4 bases and J by 3 bases, with 9 bases between them. The V gene is TRBV6-6, the J gene TRBJ1-1; D gene uncertain. The sequenced sample was peripheral blood. The TCR was taken from a man aged 45-60 years with acute or convalescent COVID-19. This chain's CDR3 is CASSSRFDTEAFF. CDR3 DNA sequence: TGTGCCAGCAGTTCCAGGTTCGACACTGAAGCTTTCTTT.